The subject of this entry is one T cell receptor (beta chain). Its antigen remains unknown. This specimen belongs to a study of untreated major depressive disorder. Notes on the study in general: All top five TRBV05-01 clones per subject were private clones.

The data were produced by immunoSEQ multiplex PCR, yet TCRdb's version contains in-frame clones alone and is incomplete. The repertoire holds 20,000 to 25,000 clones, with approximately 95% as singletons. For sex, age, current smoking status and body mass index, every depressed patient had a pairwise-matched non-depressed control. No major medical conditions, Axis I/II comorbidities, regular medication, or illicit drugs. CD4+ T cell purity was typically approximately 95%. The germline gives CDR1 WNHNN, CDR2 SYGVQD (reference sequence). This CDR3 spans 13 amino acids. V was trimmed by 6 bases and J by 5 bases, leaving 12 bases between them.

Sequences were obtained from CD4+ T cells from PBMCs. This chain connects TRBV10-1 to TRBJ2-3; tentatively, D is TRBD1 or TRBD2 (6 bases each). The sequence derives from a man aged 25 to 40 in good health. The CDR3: CASRRGAEDTQYF. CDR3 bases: TGCGCCAGCAGGAGGGGGGCCGAAGATACGCAGTATTTT.